A single sample is the source of the 21 T cell receptor beta chains below, sequenced in a study of T-cell reconstitution after alpha-beta-depleted transplantation in children. Preparation of the TCRbeta library was carried out with unique molecular identifiers. In TCRdb, the PCR reads were re-called with MiXCR into one record per CDR3 protein. The top ten hold 0.79% of the sample, which has hundreds of thousands of distinct CDR3 sequences, roughly 13% seen once. Source: PBMCs, taken before TCRalphabeta/CD19-depleted stem cell transplant. All receptors come from a girl under 10 years old with congenital amegakaryocytic thrombocytopenia, due to receive a stem cell transplant.

The CDR3 sequence is CASGDPSGSFTDTQYF. Written as DNA, the CDR3 is TGTGCCAGCGGGGACCCTAGCGGGAGTTTCACAGATACGCAGTATTTT. The gene calls are TRBV7-2 and TRBJ2-3; 10 bases agree with TRBD2. Germline values: CDR1 SGHTA, CDR2 FQGNSA. Trimming cost V 8 bases and J 2 bases; bases outside gene matches: 10. The CDR3 has 16 amino acids. Supplemented by reference TRBV7-2 and TRBJ2-3, the full variable domain reads GAGVSQSPSNKVTEKGKDVELRCDPISGHTALYWYRQSLGQGLEFLIYFQGNSAPDKSGLPSDRFSAERTGGSVSTLTIQRTQQEDSAVYLCASGDPSGSFTDTQYFGPGTRLTVL.

This clonotype appeared a single time. The V and J genes are TRBV15 and TRBJ1-5; weak D call: TRBD1 (5 bases). The CDR3 is made up of 14 amino acids. The ends were cut back, 1 base at V and 6 bases at J, with 10 bases in the middle. CDR1 and CDR2 from the germline V gene are LNHNV and YYDKDF (reference sequence). CDR3 in DNA: TGTGCCACCAGCAGAGCAGGGCTCGGTCAGCCCCAGCATTTT. It translates to CATSRAGLGQPQHF.

This clonotype was detected many times. The J gene is TRBJ2-5, the V gene TRBV5-1, with D perhaps given as TRBD1 or TRBD2 (6 bases each). Germline CDR1 and CDR2: SGHRS and YFSETQ. Trimming stripped 5 bases from V and 2 bases from J, with 25 bases between. This CDR3 has 18 amino acids. CDR3 residues: CASRPGTTFSGGQETQYF. The CDR3 DNA sequence: TGCGCCAGCAGACCCGGGACAACGTTTAGCGGAGGACAAGAGACCCAGTACTTC.

The table lists this clonotype with many counts. The CDR3: CSARDLAAIKYNEQFF. The CDR3 DNA reads as TGCAGTGCTAGAGATCTAGCGGCCATCAAATACAATGAGCAGTTCTTC. This chain joins TRBV20-1 and TRBJ2-1, with 7 bases matching TRBD2. CDR1 and CDR2 from the germline V gene are DFQATT and SNEGSKA (reference sequence). This CDR3 spans 16 amino acids. The ends lost 0 bases at V and 4 bases at J; junction bases unmatched: 9.

The chain has TRBV7-2 and TRBJ2-1; no clear D. The ends were cut back, 1 base at V and 0 bases at J, with 7 bases in the middle. Germline V gene lookup returns CDR1 SGHTA and CDR2 FQGNSA. The CDR3 contains 15 residues. In DNA form, the CDR3 reads TGTGCCAGCAGCTTAGTTTGGACCTCCTACAATGAGCAGTTCTTC. Protein: CASSLVWTSYNEQFF.

This clonotype has at least ten counts. The J gene is TRBJ2-1, the V gene TRBV4-1; TRBD2 matches 11 bases. The ends lost 4 bases at V and 5 bases at J; junction bases unmatched: 4. The CDR3 length is 15 residues. The germline CDR1 and CDR2 sequences are MGHRA and YSYEKL. CDR3 protein: CASSRTSGSHNEQFF. Written as DNA, the CDR3 is TGCGCCAGCAGCCGAACTAGCGGGAGCCACAATGAGCAGTTCTTC.

This chain connects TRBV20-1 to TRBJ1-4; D uncertain. Looked up from germline, CDR1 is DFQATT and CDR2 is SNEGSKA (reference sequence). This CDR3 contains 15 residues. The V end was cut by 5 bases, the J end by 7 bases, with 20 bases between. The CDR3 sequence is CSASATGRTGEKLFF. The CDR3 bases are TGCAGTGCTTCTGCGACTGGCAGGACGGGTGAAAAACTGTTTTTT.

This clonotype has ten or more counts. This rearrangement joins TRBV6-1 to TRBJ2-2; D might be TRBD2 (5 bases). Trimming stripped 5 bases from V and 2 bases from J, with 9 bases between. This CDR3 comprises 14 residues. The germline V gene has CDR1 MNHNS and CDR2 SASEGT. The CDR3 nucleotides read TGTGCCAGCAGTACGGGGTATAACACCGGGGAGCTGTTTTTT. It translates to CASSTGYNTGELFF.

This clonotype has a count of ten or more. The genes are TRBV5-1 and TRBJ2-2, with D maybe TRBD1 (5 bases). V was trimmed by 4 bases and J by 2 bases, leaving 12 bases between them. Germline V gene data show CDR1 as SGHRS and CDR2 as YFSETQ. The CDR3 is 15 amino acids. The CDR3: CASSLSQGNTGELFF. The CDR3 nucleotides read TGCGCCAGCAGCCTGTCCCAGGGTAACACCGGGGAGCTGTTTTTT.

This sequence joins TRBV11-2 and TRBJ2-3; weak D call: TRBD2 (7 bases). The CDR3 consists of 20 residues. Trimming stripped 5 bases from V and 2 bases from J, with 29 bases between. Per the germline V gene, CDR1 is SGHAT and CDR2 is FQNNGV. Here the CDR3 reads CASSPRGGRDSSGYTDTQYF. As DNA, the CDR3 is TGTGCCAGCAGCCCCCGCGGGGGCAGGGATAGTAGCGGCTACACAGATACGCAGTATTTT.

This clonotype was seen many times. V gene TRBV20-1 combines with J gene TRBJ2-1; the D is unclear. Trimming took off 1 base at V and 7 bases at J, with 20 bases between the two ends. Germline V gene data show CDR1 as DFQATT and CDR2 as SNEGSKA (reference sequence). The CDR3 is 16 residues long. The CDR3 sequence is CSARALDGYSANEQFF. The CDR3 nucleotides read TGCAGTGCTAGAGCATTAGACGGGTACAGTGCAAATGAGCAGTTCTTC.

The chain employs TRBV7-8 and TRBJ2-1; 11 bases map to TRBD2. Trimming cost V 10 bases and J 8 bases; bases outside gene matches: 7. The CDR3 contains 13 residues. Germline V CDR1 and CDR2: SGHVS, FQNEAQ. CDR3 sequence (DNA): TGTGCCACCCTAGCGGGAGGTCGGGATGAGCAGTTCTTC. It is translated as CATLAGGRDEQFF.

The sample holds a few counts of this clonotype. The genes are TRBV21-1 and TRBJ2-1; TRBD2 is taken as the D call from the table, unchecked against the DNA. TRBV21-1 is a pseudogene. This CDR3 contains 17 residues. CDR3: CASSKDVPGLAYNEQFF. For the CDR3, the DNA is TGTGCCAGCAGCAAAGACGTTCCGGGACTAGCATACAATGAGCAGTTCTTC.

This clonotype was found a few times. This chain joins TRBV20-1 and TRBJ1-1, with D hard to call. The CDR3 loop spans 11 amino acids. CDR1 and CDR2 (germline): DFQATT, SNEGSKA (reference sequence). In DNA, the CDR3 is TGCACCCAGGAATCGCGGACTGAAGCTTTCTTT. Amino acid sequence: CTQESRTEAFF.

The chain combines TRBV7-9 with TRBJ1-4; no reliable D call. CDR1 and CDR2 (germline): SEHNR, FQNEAQ (reference sequence). The CDR3 covers 15 residues. V was pared by 1 base and J by 8 bases, with 14 bases between. The CDR3 is CASSLGGSTTEKLFF. For the CDR3, the DNA is TGTGCCAGCAGCTTAGGTGGCAGTACGACCGAAAAACTGTTTTTT.

The chain employs TRBV20-1 and TRBJ2-3, with a possible D match to TRBD1 (6 bases). CDR3 length equals 16 residues. CDR1 and CDR2 from the germline V gene are DFQATT and SNEGSKA (reference sequence). Trimming took 0 bases from V and 1 from J, leaving 14 bases between them. The CDR3 is CSARDWGQVGTDTQYF. CDR3 sequence (DNA): TGCAGTGCTAGAGATTGGGGGCAAGTAGGCACAGATACGCAGTATTTT.

This clonotype was counted at least ten times. J is TRBJ2-3 and V is TRBV20-1, with D perhaps matching TRBD2 (5 bases). The CDR3 consists of 16 residues. Trimming pared 1 base from V and 4 bases from J, leaving 18 bases between. The V gene's germline CDR1 is DFQATT and CDR2 SNEGSKA (reference sequence). This CDR3 reads CSARGGIRDGSDTQYF. Here the CDR3 DNA reads TGCAGTGCTAGAGGAGGGATCCGGGATGGGTCAGATACGCAGTATTTT.

V and J are TRBV5-1 and TRBJ2-1; D is undetermined. V shed 0 bases and J shed 0 bases, with 10 bases lying between them. The CDR3 totals 16 residues. CDR1 and CDR2 (germline): SGHRS, YFSETQ. The CDR3 coding sequence is TGCGCCAGCAGCTTGGCCAATATGGGCTCCTACAATGAGCAGTTCTTC. Its protein product is CASSLANMGSYNEQFF.

This clonotype was picked up many times. The V and J genes are TRBV7-9 and TRBJ2-7; no reliable D call. Trimming shortened V by 3 bases and J by 1 base, and 19 bases separated the two germline ends. Germline V gene data show CDR1 as SEHNR and CDR2 as FQNEAQ (reference sequence). The length of the CDR3 is 17 residues. As DNA, the CDR3 is TGTGCCAGCAGCTTTACCCCAGTCTTGGTACTATCCTACGAGCAGTACTTC. This translates into CASSFTPVLVLSYEQYF.

The chain joins TRBV20-1 to TRBJ2-3; D not resolved. There are 16 residues in the CDR3. The germline gives CDR1 DFQATT, CDR2 SNEGSKA (reference sequence). The CDR3 DNA reads as TGCTGCGCCCCCCCCCCGGAGAAGAACCTGGGGGATACGCAGTATTTT. It yields the protein CCAPPPEKNLGDTQYF.

This clonotype was recorded many times. The V call is TRBV4-1, the J call TRBJ1-5; D remains ambiguous. The CDR3 sequence is 15 residues long. Deletions cut 0 bases from V and 4 bases from J, with 10 bases between. The germline V gene encodes CDR1 MGHRA and CDR2 YSYEKL. For the CDR3, the DNA is TGCGCCAGCAGCCAAGATACGGCGGAGAATCAGCCCCAGCATTTT. Its protein product is CASSQDTAENQPQHF.